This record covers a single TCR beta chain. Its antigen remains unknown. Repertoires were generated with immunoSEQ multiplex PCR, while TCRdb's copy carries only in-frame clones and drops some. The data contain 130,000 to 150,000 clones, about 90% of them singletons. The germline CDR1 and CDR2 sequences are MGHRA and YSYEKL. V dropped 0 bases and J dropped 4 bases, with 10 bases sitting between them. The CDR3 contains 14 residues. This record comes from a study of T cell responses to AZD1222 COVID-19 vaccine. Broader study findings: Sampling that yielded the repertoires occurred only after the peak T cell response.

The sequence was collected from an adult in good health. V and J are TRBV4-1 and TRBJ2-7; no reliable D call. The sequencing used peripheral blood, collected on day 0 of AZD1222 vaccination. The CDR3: CASSQEPVGYEQYF. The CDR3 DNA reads TGCGCCAGCAGCCAAGAGCCCGTAGGGTACGAGCAGTACTTC.